The 23 T cell receptor beta chains reported below all come from one sample, sequenced in a study of blood T cell repertoires in COVID-19. The data were produced by immunoSEQ multiplex PCR, yet TCRdb's version contains in-frame clones alone and is incomplete. The sample lists about 47,000 clones; 82% were seen once. Specimen: peripheral blood. These receptors were obtained from a human donor with acute or convalescent COVID-19. The donor label of this sample is uncertain.

V usage is TRBV9 and J usage is TRBJ1-3; a possible D gene is TRBD1 (6 bases). The germline CDR1 and CDR2 sequences are SGDLS and YYNGEE. V lost 3 bases, J lost 1 base, and 11 bases lay in between. There are 15 residues in the CDR3. This chain's CDR3 is CASSASTGSGNTIYF. For the CDR3, the DNA is TGTGCCAGCAGCGCCTCGACAGGATCTGGAAACACCATATATTTT.

The chain is built from TRBV20-1 and TRBJ1-1; the D is unclear. The CDR3 loop spans 11 amino acids. CDR1 is DFQATT and CDR2 is SNEGSKA in the germline V gene (reference sequence). V was clipped by 3 bases and J by 7 bases, with 9 bases between them. The DNA for the CDR3 is TGCAGTGCTAGGTCCGGGGTTGAAGCTTTCTTT. Residues: CSARSGVEAFF.

The rearrangement uses TRBV11-2 and TRBJ1-1; unclear D gene. The CDR3 totals 13 residues. The V end was cut by 4 bases, the J end by 1 base, with 7 bases between. The germline gives CDR1 SGHAT, CDR2 FQNNGV. The CDR3 nucleotides are TGTGCCAGCAGCTATAGTAAGAACACTGAAGCTTTCTTT. It is translated as CASSYSKNTEAFF.

This rearrangement joins TRBV6-1 to TRBJ2-5; D may be TRBD1 (6 bases). The CDR3 length is 14 residues. The germline gives CDR1 MNHNS, CDR2 SASEGT. V was cut by 2 bases and J by 1 base, with 8 bases left in between. Here the CDR3 DNA reads TGTGCCAGCAGTGAACAGGGGCCCCAAGAGACCCAGTACTTC. Its protein product is CASSEQGPQETQYF.

The chain couples TRBV6-5 to TRBJ2-7; TRBD1 might be the D (5 bases). This CDR3 has 15 amino acids. V gave up 6 bases and J gave up 2 bases, with 17 bases separating them. Looked up from germline, CDR1 is MNHEY and CDR2 is SVGAGI. The CDR3 spells CASRPGKGYPYEQYF. The CDR3 DNA is TGTGCCAGCAGGCCAGGGAAGGGGTACCCCTACGAGCAGTACTTC.

About this clone itself: This CDR3 is also generated by other DNA sequences in the sample. J is TRBJ2-2 and V is TRBV7-3, with 8 bases aligning to TRBD1. The germline CDR1 and CDR2 sequences are SGHTA and FQGTGA. The CDR3 is 17 residues long. The trim removed 1 base at V and 7 bases at J, leaving 11 bases unmatched. The CDR3 sequence is CASSLIGGAGGGGELFF. The CDR3 DNA is TGTGCCAGCAGCTTAATCGGCGGGGCAGGGGGCGGCGGGGAGCTGTTTTTT.

This chain joins TRBV29-1 and TRBJ2-5; 7 bases align to TRBD2. This CDR3 region has 12 residues. CDR1 and CDR2 from the germline V gene are SQVTM and ANQGSEA. V was pared by 6 bases and J by 2 bases, with 3 bases of the junction left unmatched. CDR3 DNA: TGCAGCGTGGGGGGGATACAAGAGACCCAGTACTTC. Its protein is CSVGGIQETQYF.

The genes are TRBV27 and TRBJ1-1, with 10 nucleotides matching TRBD1. This CDR3 is built from 15 residues. Germline V gene data show CDR1 as MNHEY and CDR2 as SMNVEV (reference sequence). Unmatched junction bases numbered 4, after V lost 1 base and J lost 5 bases. CDR3 loop: CASSLWGQGMTEAFF. The CDR3 region has the DNA TGTGCCAGCAGTTTATGGGGACAGGGGATGACTGAAGCTTTCTTT.

The CDR3 bases are TGCGCCAGCAGTGAACCGGCTAGCGGGAAAAATGAGCAGTTCTTC. Translated: CASSEPASGKNEQFF. The chain couples TRBV10-2 to TRBJ2-1; 9 nucleotides align to TRBD2. Looked up from germline, CDR1 is WSHSY and CDR2 is SAAADI. The CDR3 is 15 residues long. Unmatched junction bases numbered 7, after V lost 3 bases and J lost 7 bases.

The rearrangement joins TRBV19 to TRBJ2-3; 7 bases fit TRBD2. This CDR3 has 15 residues. The germline V gene has CDR1 LNHDA and CDR2 SQIVND (reference sequence). Germline trimming cut 9 bases from V and 3 bases from J; bases unmatched to any gene: 12. CDR3 region: CASTAQAGATDTQYF. The CDR3 DNA sequence: TGTGCCAGCACCGCTCAGGCGGGAGCTACAGATACGCAGTATTTT.

Only one count was recorded for this clone. The V and J genes are TRBV4-1 and TRBJ1-1; D call uncertain. CDR1 and CDR2 (germline): MGHRA, YSYEKL. The CDR3 has 17 residues. V lost 6 bases, J lost 2 bases, and 22 bases lay in between. CDR3 nucleotide sequence: TGCGCCAGCAGAACTGAGCAACGGGGTGTAAGAAACACTGAAGCTTTCTTT. This translates into CASRTEQRGVRNTEAFF.

The chain links TRBV5-1 to TRBJ2-1; weak D call: TRBD1 (6 bases). V was cut by 0 bases and J by 10 bases, with 11 bases left in between. There are 13 residues in the CDR3. CDR1 and CDR2 (germline): SGHRS, YFSETQ. As DNA, the CDR3 is TGCGCCAGCAGCTTGGGGCCAGGGGACGAGCAGTTCTTC. Translation: CASSLGPGDEQFF. Filled out from reference TRBV5-1 and TRBJ2-1, the complete variable domain reads KAGVTQTPRYLIKTRGQQVTLSCSPISGHRSVSWYQQTPGQGLQFLFEYFSETQRNKGNFPGRFSGRQFSNSRSEMNVSTLELGDSALYLCASSLGPGDEQFFGPGTRLTVL.

The chain couples TRBV6-5 to TRBJ1-1; TRBD1 matches at 9 bases. V lost 10 bases to trimming and J lost 0 bases; unmatched junction nucleotides: 6. Germline V gene lookup returns CDR1 MNHEY and CDR2 SVGAGI. This CDR3 has 14 amino acids. CDR3 sequence (DNA): TGTGCCACCCATTGGGACAGGGTGAACACTGAAGCTTTCTTT. This sequence encodes CATHWDRVNTEAFF.

The chain is built from TRBV13 and TRBJ2-2, with 9 bases lining up with TRBD2. Germline V gives CDR1 PRHDT, CDR2 FYEKMQ (reference sequence). V was pared by 5 bases and J by 5 bases, with 6 bases of the junction left unmatched. This CDR3 spans 15 amino acids. The CDR3 here is CASSPATSGTGELFF. In nucleotides, the CDR3 is TGTGCCAGCAGCCCCGCCACTAGCGGGACCGGGGAGCTGTTTTTT.

The rearrangement links TRBV10-2 to TRBJ1-2; D may be TRBD1 (5 bases). Germline V lookup: CDR1 WSHSY, CDR2 SAAADI. CDR3 size: 13 residues. Trimming pared 7 bases from V and 4 bases from J, leaving 13 bases between. Written as DNA, the CDR3 is TGCGCCAGCAAATTAAGCCAGGGCTATGGCTACACCTTC. It yields the protein CASKLSQGYGYTF.

The chain employs TRBV4-1 and TRBJ1-2; possibly TRBD1 for D (6 bases). CDR3 length equals 15 residues. Trimming removed 4 bases from V and 8 bases from J, with 20 bases in between. Germline V gives CDR1 MGHRA, CDR2 YSYEKL. This CDR3 is CASSRDDGGRVGYTF. The CDR3 region has the DNA TGCGCCAGCAGCCGGGACGACGGGGGGCGCGTGGGCTACACCTTC.

This clone was counted a few times. The genes are TRBV7-2 and TRBJ1-1; D possibly corresponds to TRBD1 (5 bases). Germline CDR1 reads SGHTA; CDR2 reads FQGNSA. The germline V and J ends were trimmed by 5 bases and 3 bases, with 16 bases remaining between them. The CDR3 is made up of 15 amino acids. CDR3 DNA: TGTGCCAGCAGCCCCCGCCCGGGAGGGGACACTGAAGCTTTCTTT. Amino acid sequence: CASSPRPGGDTEAFF.

This chain connects TRBV7-6 to TRBJ2-5; 15 bases agree with TRBD2. Looked up from germline, CDR1 is SGHVS and CDR2 is FNYEAQ. The CDR3 extends over 19 amino acids. With 6 bases clipped from V and 4 bases from J, the junction kept 15 bases outside the gene matches. The CDR3 spells CASRDSGLAGGPVRETQYF. The CDR3 DNA reads TGTGCCAGCAGAGACTCTGGACTAGCGGGAGGGCCTGTTCGAGAGACCCAGTACTTC. Full variable domain (missing parts from reference TRBV7-6 and TRBJ2-5): GAGVSQSPRYKVTKRGQDVALRCDPISGHVSLYWYRQALGQGPEFLTYFNYEAQQDKSGLPNDRFSAERPEGSISTLTIQRTEQRDSAMYRCASRDSGLAGGPVRETQYFGPGTRLLVL.

The chain links TRBV11-3 to TRBJ1-1; TRBD1 might be the D (6 bases). Trimming took 2 bases from V and 3 from J, leaving 13 bases between them. Germline values: CDR1 SGHNT, CDR2 YENEEA. This CDR3 region has 15 residues. In DNA, the CDR3 is TGTGCCAGCAGCTTAACCACAGGGCGTTACACTGAAGCTTTCTTT. As protein: CASSLTTGRYTEAFF. Based on the CDR3 plus reference TRBV11-3 and TRBJ1-1, the full variable domain is EAGVVQSPRYKIIEKKQPVAFWCNPISGHNTLYWYLQNLGQGPELLIRYENEEAVDDSQLPKDRFSAERLKGVDSTLKIQPAELGDSAVYLCASSLTTGRYTEAFFGQGTRLTVV.

The chain employs TRBV6-5 and TRBJ1-1, with D possibly matching TRBD1 (6 bases). V lost 2 bases, J lost 3 bases, and 7 bases lay in between. The germline V gene encodes CDR1 MNHEY and CDR2 SVGAGI. This CDR3 is 13 amino acids long. CDR3 sequence: CASSYGQHTEAFF. In DNA, the CDR3 is TGTGCCAGCAGTTACGGACAGCACACTGAAGCTTTCTTT.

Remarks on this clone: Its ends do not fully match the called genes, so a read error is possible. The V and J genes are TRBV5-6 and TRBJ1-3, with a possible D match to TRBD1 (5 bases). The CDR3 spans 16 residues. Germline CDR1 is SGHDT and CDR2 is YYEEEE. Written as DNA, the CDR3 is TGTGCCAGCAGCTTGAACGCAGGGAAAATCGGAAGCACCATATATTTT. It codes for CASSLNAGKIGSTIYF.

This chain uses TRBV5-8 with TRBJ1-1, with TRBD1 as a possible D gene (6 bases). The CDR3 totals 16 residues. V dropped 2 bases and J dropped 0 bases, with 14 bases sitting between them. CDR1 and CDR2 from the germline V gene are SGHTS and YDEGEE. CDR3 protein: CASSLDRFLMNTEAFF. The CDR3 region has the DNA TGTGCCAGCAGCTTAGACAGGTTCCTGATGAACACTGAAGCTTTCTTT.

This chain links TRBV5-1 with TRBJ2-3; D might be TRBD2 (6 bases). Germline V gene sequence: CDR1 SGHRS, CDR2 YFSETQ. V lost 5 bases and J 4 bases, leaving 11 bases between the germline ends. The CDR3 is 13 residues long. The CDR3 sequence is CASRHPGADTQYF. The CDR3 DNA sequence: TGCGCCAGCAGGCACCCGGGGGCAGATACGCAGTATTTT.